This TCR beta chain came from a study of blood T cell repertoires in COVID-19. Looking at the study overall: The cDNA or gDNA used as material had been derived from T cells, B-cell-depleted T cells, or PBMCs.

A case of COVID-19 had been met by exposed participants within 2 weeks before study entry. The data were produced by immunoSEQ multiplex PCR, yet TCRdb's version contains in-frame clones alone and is incomplete. The sample has fewer than 350,000 clones; almost 90% are singletons. Sequencing was carried out using PBMCs or T cells enriched from blood (not recorded which). The receptor was derived from a young woman who had been exposed to COVID-19.

The CDR3 sequence: CASSLSAAAYSPLHF. As DNA, the CDR3 is TGTGCCAGCAGCTTATCGGCGGCGGCGTATTCACCCCTCCACTTT. V gene TRBV11-1 combines with J gene TRBJ1-6, with D hard to call. This CDR3 spans 15 amino acids. V lost 2 bases and J lost 8, with 13 bases in between. Germline V lookup: CDR1 SGHAT, CDR2 FQDESV (reference sequence).